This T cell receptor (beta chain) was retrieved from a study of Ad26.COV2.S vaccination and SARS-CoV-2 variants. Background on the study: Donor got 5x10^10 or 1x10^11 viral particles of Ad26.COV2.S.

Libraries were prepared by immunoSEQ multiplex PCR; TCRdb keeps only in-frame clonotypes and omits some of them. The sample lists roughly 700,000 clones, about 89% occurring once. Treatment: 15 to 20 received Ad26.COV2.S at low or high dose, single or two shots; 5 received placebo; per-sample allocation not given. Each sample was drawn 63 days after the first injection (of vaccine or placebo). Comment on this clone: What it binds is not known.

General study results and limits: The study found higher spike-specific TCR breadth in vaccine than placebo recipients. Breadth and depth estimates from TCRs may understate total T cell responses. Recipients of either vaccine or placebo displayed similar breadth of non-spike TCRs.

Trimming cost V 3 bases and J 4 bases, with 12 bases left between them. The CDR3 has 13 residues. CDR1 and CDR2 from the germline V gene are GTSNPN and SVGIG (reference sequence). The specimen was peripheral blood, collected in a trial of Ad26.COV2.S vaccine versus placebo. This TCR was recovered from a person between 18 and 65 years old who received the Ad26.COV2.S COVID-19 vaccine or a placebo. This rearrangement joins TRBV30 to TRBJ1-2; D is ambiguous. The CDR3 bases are TGTGCCTGGAGCGCGCGGCGGTTCTATGGCTACACCTTC. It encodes CAWSARRFYGYTF.